What follows are 8 T cell receptor beta chains derived from one specimen sequenced in a study of T cell responses to AZD1222 COVID-19 vaccine. Measured with immunoSEQ multiplex PCR; TCRdb has only the in-frame clones, and not every one. Of fewer than 130,000 clones in the sample, 94% were seen once. The sequences come from peripheral blood, collected 28 days after the second AZD1222 dose. Every receptor here comes from an adult who received the AZD1222 COVID-19 vaccine.

This rearrangement joins TRBV11-2 to TRBJ2-7, with D perhaps TRBD2 (5 bases). The CDR3 totals 16 residues. V was cut by 5 bases and J by 3 bases, with 20 bases left in between. Germline lookup yields CDR1 SGHAT and CDR2 FQNNGV. The CDR3 bases are TGTGCCAGCAGCCGGCGGGCTCCAAGTGTTTTCTACGAGCAGTACTTC. Translating gives CASSRRAPSVFYEQYF.

V and J are TRBV27 and TRBJ2-3; D is possibly TRBD1 (6 bases). V shed 0 bases and J shed 4 bases, with 11 bases lying between them. Germline loops: CDR1 MNHEY, CDR2 SMNVEV (reference sequence). This CDR3 is 15 amino acids long. CDR3 sequence: CASSLSNRVADTQYF. As DNA, the CDR3 is TGTGCCAGCAGTTTATCGAACAGGGTGGCAGATACGCAGTATTTT.

The chain recombines TRBV7-9 with TRBJ1-1, with D maybe TRBD1 (5 bases). The germline V gene has CDR1 SEHNR and CDR2 FQNEAQ (reference sequence). V was shortened by 4 bases and J by 1 base, with 7 bases between the two germline ends. The CDR3 loop spans 13 amino acids. The CDR3 DNA sequence: TGTGCCAGCAGCTCGACAGAGAACACTGAAGCTTTCTTT. Translation: CASSSTENTEAFF.

The chain recombines TRBV3-1 (or the pseudogene TRBV3-2) with TRBJ1-1, with D unclear. The CDR3 runs 14 residues. Trimming cost V 0 bases and J 1 base, with 6 bases left between them. Germline loops: CDR1 LGHDT, CDR2 YNNKEL (reference sequence). CDR3 residues: CASSQDSGNTEAFF. CDR3 bases: TGTGCCAGCAGCCAAGATTCCGGGAACACTGAAGCTTTCTTT.

The V call is TRBV6-5, the J call TRBJ2-5; D is unclear. The CDR3 totals 12 residues. V shed 10 bases and J shed 0 bases, with 9 bases lying between them. Germline loops: CDR1 MNHEY, CDR2 SVGAGI. For the CDR3, the DNA is TGTGCCATACGACCAAACCAAGAGACCCAGTACTTC. It yields the protein CAIRPNQETQYF.

The chain recombines TRBV4-2 with TRBJ2-2, with a tentative D call TRBD1 (5 bases). CDR1 and CDR2 (germline): LGHNA, YNFKEQ. There are 17 residues in the CDR3. Trimming removed 0 bases from V and 4 bases from J, with 15 bases in between. The CDR3 sequence: CASSQERVGRGTGELFF. The CDR3 region has the DNA TGTGCCAGCAGCCAAGAAAGGGTTGGAAGGGGCACCGGGGAGCTGTTTTTT.

The chain links TRBV19 to TRBJ2-1; 10 positions match TRBD2. Looked up from germline, CDR1 is LNHDA and CDR2 is SQIVND (reference sequence). The CDR3 covers 16 residues. After removal of 5 bases from V and 6 bases from J, the junction contained 10 bases not matched to a gene. The CDR3 coding sequence is TGTGCCAGTAGTCCAGCCCCTAGCGGGGGCTTCAATGAGCAGTTCTTC. Residues: CASSPAPSGGFNEQFF. Full variable domain (missing parts from reference TRBV19 and TRBJ2-1): DGGITQSPKYLFRKEGQNVTLSCEQNLNHDAMYWYRQDPGQGLRLIYYSQIVNDFQKGDIAEGYSVSREKKESFPLTVTSAQKNPTAFYLCASSPAPSGGFNEQFFGPGTRLTVL.

The chain combines TRBV4-1 with TRBJ2-2, with D tentatively TRBD2 (6 bases). Germline loops: CDR1 MGHRA, CDR2 YSYEKL. The CDR3 spans 15 residues. V lost 1 base and J lost 5, with 11 bases in between. CDR3 coding DNA: TGCGCCAGCAGCCAAGGTCTACGGGGGACCGGGGAGCTGTTTTTT. Encoded protein: CASSQGLRGTGELFF.